The clone carrying this TCR beta chain was observed many times. The sample belongs to a study of prognosis after radiotherapy for stage I lung cancer. This CDR3 region has 14 residues. Germline CDR1 reads SGHDT; CDR2 reads YYEEEE. The V and J ends lost 0 bases and 6 bases, in that order; junction bases with no gene match: 3. It was by two-round multiplex PCR that TCR beta CDR3 was amplified from genomic DNA. Round one of PCR was performed, and it used primers specific to each TRBV and TRBJ gene. TCRdb recomputed calls from the multiplex PCR reads with MiXCR, one row per CDR3 protein. The sample lists about 35,000 distinct CDR3 sequences; around 35% were seen once.

Source: PBMCs, taken before or after stereotactic body radiation therapy (not recorded which). This chain uses TRBV5-6 with TRBJ2-1, with TRBD2 matching 7 bases. The receptor comes from a donor over 45 with non-small cell lung cancer. CDR3 nucleotide sequence: TGTGCCAGCAGCTTGGTGGGAGGGTTCAATGAGCAGTTCTTC. Residues: CASSLVGGFNEQFF.